The 25 T cell receptor beta chains reported below all come from one sample, sequenced in a study of cytomegalovirus exposure and HLA in healthy donors. The table came from immunoSEQ multiplex PCR; TCRdb's copy has only in-frame clones and leaves some out. Of under 140,000 clones listed, 70% to 90% are singletons. Specimen: PBMCs. Source of these receptors: a woman in her thirties in good health and CMV-seropositive.

This clone was observed once. The V gene is TRBV6-5, the J gene TRBJ2-2, with 8 positions matching TRBD2. CDR1 MNHEY and CDR2 SVGAGI come from the germline V gene. This CDR3 comprises 14 residues. The V gene end was trimmed by 7 bases and the J gene end by 5 bases; junction bases not matched to a gene: 6. The CDR3 reads CASKIAGRTGELFF. The CDR3 nucleotides read TGTGCCAGCAAAATAGCGGGACGAACCGGGGAGCTGTTTTTT.

This chain connects TRBV28 to TRBJ1-2; 10 bases are a match to TRBD1. V lost 4 bases to trimming and J lost 3 bases; unmatched junction nucleotides: 14. The CDR3 loop spans 18 amino acids. Germline values: CDR1 MDHEN, CDR2 SYDVKM. The CDR3 reads CASSSPRLTGGADYGYTF. CDR3 in DNA: TGTGCCAGCAGTTCCCCCAGGCTGACAGGGGGCGCGGACTATGGCTACACCTTC.

The rearrangement uses TRBV7-9 and TRBJ1-2, with D perhaps matching TRBD1 (5 bases). This CDR3 contains 14 residues. V lost 1 base and J lost 7, with 13 bases in between. CDR1 is SEHNR, CDR2 FQNEAQ, per germline (reference sequence). The CDR3 region is CASSLGEGASGYTF. The CDR3 DNA is TGTGCCAGCAGCTTAGGGGAAGGGGCGAGTGGCTACACCTTC.

The gene calls are TRBV11-3 and TRBJ2-7, with unresolved D. CDR1 is SGHNT, CDR2 YENEEA, per germline. The V end lost 5 bases, the J end lost 5 bases, and 13 bases lay between the germline ends. This CDR3 spans 13 amino acids. CDR3 region: CASSLGKWHEQYF. CDR3 in DNA: TGTGCCAGCAGCCTTGGTAAGTGGCACGAGCAGTACTTC.

The CDR3 coding sequence is TGCGCCAGCAGCCAAGATCTATTCAGGGCAGATACGCAGTATTTT. It translates to CASSQDLFRADTQYF. The chain is built from TRBV4-3 and TRBJ2-3; tentatively, D is TRBD1 (5 bases). V was shortened by 0 bases and J by 4 bases, with 11 bases between the two germline ends. The CDR3 extends over 15 amino acids. CDR1 is LGHNA, CDR2 YSLEER, per germline.

The rearrangement joins TRBV19 to TRBJ2-4, with 7 bases aligning to TRBD1. With V trimmed by 6 bases and J by 7 bases, 6 bases remained unmatched. The CDR3 contains 13 residues. The V gene's germline CDR1 is LNHDA and CDR2 SQIVND (reference sequence). The CDR3 region has the DNA TGTGCCAGTAGCCTACAGGGGTGGAACATTCAGTACTTC. This translates into CASSLQGWNIQYF.

This chain connects TRBV5-6 to TRBJ2-7, with TRBD1 matching over 8 bases. CDR3 size: 18 residues. Unmatched junction bases numbered 15, after V lost 4 bases and J lost 0 bases. CDR1 and CDR2 (germline): SGHDT, YYEEEE. CDR3 nucleotide sequence: TGTGCCAGCAGCCTCCTAGAGGGGACAGGCAAGAGCTCCTACGAGCAGTACTTC. This sequence encodes CASSLLEGTGKSSYEQYF.

This clone was observed once. The chain has TRBV28 and TRBJ1-3; tentative D call: TRBD1 (6 bases). The CDR3 covers 14 residues. V lost 3 bases to trimming and J lost 4 bases, with 10 bases between them. CDR1 and CDR2 from the germline V gene are MDHEN and SYDVKM. The CDR3 is CASSFTGSGNTIYF. Here the CDR3 DNA reads TGTGCCAGCAGTTTTACAGGGTCCGGAAACACCATATATTTT.

The chain joins TRBV2 to TRBJ1-1; D ambiguous. V was cut by 2 bases and J by 6 bases, with 22 bases left in between. The CDR3 is made up of 17 amino acids. Germline CDR1 SNHLY, CDR2 FYNNEI. The CDR3 coding sequence is TGTGCCAGCAGTGAAACCCTCCCACAGCGGATTGTGGCTGAAGCTTTCTTT. This codes for CASSETLPQRIVAEAFF.

This CDR3 is CASRGVAGELFF. The CDR3 region has the DNA TGTGCCAGCAGAGGGGTCGCCGGGGAGCTGTTTTTT. J is TRBJ2-2 and V is TRBV7-2; a possible D gene is TRBD1 (5 bases). The germline gives CDR1 SGHTA, CDR2 FQGNSA. Trimming removed 6 bases from V and 6 bases from J, with 8 bases in between. The CDR3 consists of 12 residues.

This clone was counted a few times. The rearrangement joins TRBV19 to TRBJ2-1; no reliable D call. CDR1 is LNHDA and CDR2 is SQIVND in the germline V gene (reference sequence). There are 15 residues in the CDR3. Deletions cut 0 bases from V and 6 bases from J, with 12 bases between. CDR3 coding DNA: TGTGCCAGTAGTATAGAGGGCTTGTCCATCAATGAGCAGTTCTTC. Amino acids: CASSIEGLSINEQFF.

The V and J genes are TRBV2 and TRBJ2-3; no reliable D call. The length of the CDR3 is 15 residues. CDR1 SNHLY and CDR2 FYNNEI come from the germline V gene. The germline V and J ends were trimmed by 2 bases and 3 bases, with 12 bases remaining between them. The CDR3 reads CASSEQRLVTDTQYF. In nucleotides, the CDR3 is TGTGCCAGCAGTGAACAAAGGCTAGTAACAGATACGCAGTATTTT. Drawing the rest from reference TRBV2 and TRBJ2-3, the complete variable domain is EPEVTQTPSHQVTQMGQEVILRCVPISNHLYFYWYRQILGQKVEFLVSFYNNEISEKSEIFDDQFSVERPDGSNFTLKIRSTKLEDSAMYFCASSEQRLVTDTQYFGPGTRLTVL.

The rearrangement joins TRBV29-1 to TRBJ1-2; 7 nucleotides agree with TRBD1. This CDR3 comprises 13 residues. Germline loops: CDR1 SQVTM, CDR2 ANQGSEA. The junction had 7 bases not matched to a gene; V was cut back by 6 bases and J by 3 bases. The CDR3 is CSVRQGGDYGYTF. The CDR3 bases are TGCAGCGTCCGACAGGGTGGGGACTATGGCTACACCTTC. The variable domain in full, completed from reference TRBV29-1 and TRBJ1-2, reads SAVISQKPSRDICQRGTSLTIQCQVDSQVTMMFWYRQQPGQSLTLIATANQGSEATYESGFVIDKFPISRPNLTFSTLTVSNMSPEDSSIYLCSVRQGGDYGYTFGSGTRLTVV.

This chain joins TRBV7-9 and TRBJ2-1; 8 nucleotides match TRBD1. Germline V gives CDR1 SEHNR, CDR2 FQNEAQ (reference sequence). CDR3 length: 15 amino acids. The V and J ends lost 4 bases and 7 bases, in that order; junction bases with no gene match: 9. The CDR3 nucleotides are TGTGCCAGCAGCTCCTACCCCCAGGGGGCAAATGAGCAGTTCTTC. This translates into CASSSYPQGANEQFF.

This clone was counted a few times. The rearrangement uses TRBV4-1 and TRBJ1-5; D is undetermined. Per the germline V gene, CDR1 is MGHRA and CDR2 is YSYEKL. The CDR3 is 14 residues long. Trimming took off 3 bases at V and 2 bases at J, with 8 bases between the two ends. The CDR3 DNA reads as TGCGCCAGCAGCCATCTGGAGGGCAATCAGCCCCAGCATTTT. It encodes CASSHLEGNQPQHF.

This chain connects TRBV4-2 to TRBJ1-1, with D possibly being TRBD1 (5 bases). Germline CDR1 is LGHNA and CDR2 is YNFKEQ. The CDR3 is made up of 13 amino acids. Trimming shortened V by 3 bases and J by 6 bases, and 11 bases separated the two germline ends. The CDR3 region has the DNA TGTGCCAGCAGCCAGGAGGGGTGGGCTGAAGCTTTCTTT. This codes for CASSQEGWAEAFF.

This clone was seen only a few times. This chain links TRBV19 with TRBJ1-1; no reliable D call. The CDR3 is 15 residues long. The ends were cut back, 1 base at V and 0 bases at J, with 9 bases in the middle. The germline CDR1 and CDR2 sequences are LNHDA and SQIVND (reference sequence). CDR3 loop: CASSIGETLNTEAFF. In DNA, the CDR3 is TGTGCCAGTAGTATAGGGGAGACATTGAACACTGAAGCTTTCTTT.

V gene TRBV10-1 combines with J gene TRBJ2-7; 9 bases line up with TRBD1. V lost 7 bases, J lost 3 bases, and 7 bases stayed unmatched. This CDR3 region has 14 residues. CDR1 and CDR2 (germline): WNHNN, SYGVQD (reference sequence). The CDR3 nucleotides are TGCGCCAGCAAAGGGACAGGGATTTTCTACGAGCAGTACTTC. Amino acids: CASKGTGIFYEQYF.

The chain joins TRBV13 to TRBJ2-7; TRBD1 agrees at 8 bases. Germline values: CDR1 PRHDT, CDR2 FYEKMQ (reference sequence). There are 15 residues in the CDR3. The junction had 8 bases not matched to a gene; V was cut back by 1 base and J by 6 bases. CDR3 sequence reads: CASSLAGQGLGEQYF. The CDR3, as DNA: TGTGCCAGCAGCTTAGCAGGACAGGGTCTGGGCGAGCAGTACTTC.

V and J are TRBV7-2 and TRBJ2-7; TRBD1 matches 9 bases. Germline V CDR1 and CDR2: SGHTA, FQGNSA. This CDR3 contains 16 residues. Trimming removed 5 bases from V and 5 bases from J; junction bases left unmatched: 13. CDR3 DNA: TGTGCCAGCAGCGGGCGCCTACAGGGGGCGAGGAACGAGCAGTACTTC. Its protein product is CASSGRLQGARNEQYF.

The chain carries TRBV7-2 and TRBJ1-3, with 8 bases matching TRBD1. J gave up 4 bases and V 5 bases, and 10 bases lay outside the gene matches. Germline assignment: CDR1 SGHTA and CDR2 FQGNSA. CDR3 length: 16 amino acids. CDR3 amino acids: CASSATGEAWGNTIYF. In DNA, the CDR3 is TGTGCCAGCAGCGCGACAGGGGAGGCTTGGGGAAACACCATATATTTT.

In DNA form, the CDR3 reads TGTGCCAGCAGTTCCTCCCTTCTGGAGCAGTACTTC. The encoded protein is CASSSSLLEQYF. The chain links TRBV6-1 to TRBJ2-7; D unclear. Trimming left V 5 bases short and J 7 bases short, with 12 bases between. Germline V gives CDR1 MNHNS, CDR2 SASEGT. The CDR3 spans 12 residues.

The chain links TRBV10-2 to TRBJ2-1; 8 bases agree with TRBD2. The CDR3 has 14 residues. With V trimmed by 4 bases and J by 9 bases, 8 bases remained unmatched. Germline-derived CDR1 and CDR2 are WSHSY and SAAADI. The DNA of the CDR3 is TGCGCCAGCAGTGCCTCTAGCGGGCACAGTGAGCAGTTCTTC. Residues: CASSASSGHSEQFF.

V usage is TRBV11-2 and J usage is TRBJ2-3; 10 positions agree with TRBD2. This CDR3 is 17 amino acids long. Germline CDR1 is SGHAT and CDR2 is FQNNGV. V trimming: 2 bases; J trimming: 5 bases; junction bases outside the gene matches: 10. The CDR3 loop reads CASSLKGLALIGDTQYF. The CDR3 DNA follows: TGTGCCAGCAGCTTAAAGGGACTAGCGTTAATAGGAGATACGCAGTATTTT.

The chain carries TRBV5-1 and TRBJ2-1, with TRBD2 matching 10 bases. Germline lookup yields CDR1 SGHRS and CDR2 YFSETQ. The CDR3 is 15 residues long. V gave up 3 bases and J gave up 3 bases; unmatched junction bases: 3. This CDR3 is CASSSASGGYNEQFF. CDR3 DNA sequence: TGCGCCAGCAGCTCCGCTAGCGGGGGCTACAATGAGCAGTTCTTC.